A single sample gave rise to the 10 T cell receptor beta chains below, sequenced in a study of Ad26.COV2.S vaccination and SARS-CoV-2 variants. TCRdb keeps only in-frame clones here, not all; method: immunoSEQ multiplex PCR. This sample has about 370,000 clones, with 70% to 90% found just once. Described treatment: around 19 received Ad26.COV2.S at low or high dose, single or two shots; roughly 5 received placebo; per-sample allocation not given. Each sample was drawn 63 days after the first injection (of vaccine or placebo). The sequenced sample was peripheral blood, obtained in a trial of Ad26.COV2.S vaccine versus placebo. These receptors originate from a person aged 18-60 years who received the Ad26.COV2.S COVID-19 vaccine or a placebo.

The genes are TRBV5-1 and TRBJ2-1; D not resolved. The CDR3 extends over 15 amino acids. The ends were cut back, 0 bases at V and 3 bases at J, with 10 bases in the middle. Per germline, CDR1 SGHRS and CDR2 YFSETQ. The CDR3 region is CASSLVLGSYNEQFF. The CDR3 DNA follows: TGCGCCAGCAGCTTGGTCCTGGGCAGCTACAATGAGCAGTTCTTC.

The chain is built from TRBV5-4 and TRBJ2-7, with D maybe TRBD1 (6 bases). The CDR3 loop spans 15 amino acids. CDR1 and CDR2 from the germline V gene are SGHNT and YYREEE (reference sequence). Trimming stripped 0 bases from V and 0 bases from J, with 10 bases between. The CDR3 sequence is CASSLGTASSYEQYF. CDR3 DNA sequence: TGTGCCAGCAGCTTGGGGACAGCGAGCTCCTACGAGCAGTACTTC.

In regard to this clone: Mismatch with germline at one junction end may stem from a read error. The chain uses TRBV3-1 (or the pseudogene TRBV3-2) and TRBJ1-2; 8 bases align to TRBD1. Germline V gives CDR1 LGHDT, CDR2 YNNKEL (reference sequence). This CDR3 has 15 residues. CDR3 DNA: TGTGCCAGCAGCCAACTCATAGGACAGGGCTATCGCTACACCTTC. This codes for CASSQLIGQGYRYTF.

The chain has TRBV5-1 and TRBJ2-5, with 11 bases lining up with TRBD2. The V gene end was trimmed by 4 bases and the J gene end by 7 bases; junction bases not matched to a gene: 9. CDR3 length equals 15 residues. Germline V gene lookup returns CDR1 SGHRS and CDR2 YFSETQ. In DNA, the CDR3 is TGCGCCAGCAGCGCGACTAGCGGGGATGGGGGGACCCAGTACTTC. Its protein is CASSATSGDGGTQYF.

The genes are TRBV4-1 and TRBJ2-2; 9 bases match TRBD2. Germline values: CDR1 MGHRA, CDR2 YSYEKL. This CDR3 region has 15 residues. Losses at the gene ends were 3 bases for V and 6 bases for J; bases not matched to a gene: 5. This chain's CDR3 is CASSHSGLAAGELFF. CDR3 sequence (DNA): TGCGCCAGCAGCCACTCGGGACTAGCAGCCGGGGAGCTGTTTTTT.

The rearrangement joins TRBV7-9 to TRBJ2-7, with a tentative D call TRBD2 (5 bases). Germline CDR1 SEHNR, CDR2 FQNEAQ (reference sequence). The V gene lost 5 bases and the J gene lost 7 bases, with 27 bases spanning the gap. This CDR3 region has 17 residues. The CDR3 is CASSPGFGSAPADEQYF. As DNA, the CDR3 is TGTGCCAGCAGCCCTGGGTTCGGGTCGGCCCCAGCGGATGAGCAGTACTTC.

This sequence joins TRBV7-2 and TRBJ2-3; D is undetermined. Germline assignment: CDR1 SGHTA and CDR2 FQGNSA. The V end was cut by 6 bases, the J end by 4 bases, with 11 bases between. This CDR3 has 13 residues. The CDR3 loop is CASSPTGADTQYF. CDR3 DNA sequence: TGTGCCAGCAGTCCAACTGGCGCAGATACGCAGTATTTT.

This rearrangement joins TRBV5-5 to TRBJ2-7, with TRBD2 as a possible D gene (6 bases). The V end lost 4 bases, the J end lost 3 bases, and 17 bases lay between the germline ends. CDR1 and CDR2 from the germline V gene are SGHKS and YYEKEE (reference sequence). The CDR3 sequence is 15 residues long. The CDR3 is CASSRYHSGNYEQYF. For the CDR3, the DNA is TGTGCCAGCAGCCGTTACCATAGCGGTAACTACGAGCAGTACTTC.

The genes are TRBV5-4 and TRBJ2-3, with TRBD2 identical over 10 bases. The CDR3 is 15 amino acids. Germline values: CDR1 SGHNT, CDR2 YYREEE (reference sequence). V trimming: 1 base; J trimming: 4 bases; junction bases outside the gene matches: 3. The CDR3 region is CASSLSGGDSDTQYF. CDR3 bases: TGTGCCAGCAGCTTGAGCGGGGGGGACTCAGATACGCAGTATTTT.

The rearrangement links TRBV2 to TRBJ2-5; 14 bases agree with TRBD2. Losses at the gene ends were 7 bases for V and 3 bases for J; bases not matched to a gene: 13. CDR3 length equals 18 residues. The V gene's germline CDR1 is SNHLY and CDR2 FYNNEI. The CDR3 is CASTSRLAGGLYEETQYF. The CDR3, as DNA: TGTGCCAGCACCTCCCGACTAGCGGGGGGGCTTTACGAAGAGACCCAGTACTTC.